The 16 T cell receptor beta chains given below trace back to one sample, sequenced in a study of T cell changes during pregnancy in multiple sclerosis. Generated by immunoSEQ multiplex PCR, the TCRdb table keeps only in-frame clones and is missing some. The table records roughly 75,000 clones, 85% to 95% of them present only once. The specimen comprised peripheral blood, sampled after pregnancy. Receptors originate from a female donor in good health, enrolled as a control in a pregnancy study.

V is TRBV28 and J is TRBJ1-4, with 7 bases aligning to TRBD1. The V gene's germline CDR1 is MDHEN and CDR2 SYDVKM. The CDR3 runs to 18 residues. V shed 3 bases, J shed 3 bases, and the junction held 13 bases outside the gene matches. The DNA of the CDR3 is TGTGCCAGCAGTTTGTCCGGGACAGTAGATTCTCCTAATGAAAAACTGTTTTTT. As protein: CASSLSGTVDSPNEKLFF. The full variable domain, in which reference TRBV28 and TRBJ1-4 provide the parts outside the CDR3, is DVKVTQSSRYLVKRTGEKVFLECVQDMDHENMFWYRQDPGLGLRLIYFSYDVKMKEKGDIPEGYSVSREKKERFSLILESASTNQTSMYLCASSLSGTVDSPNEKLFFGSGTQLSVL.

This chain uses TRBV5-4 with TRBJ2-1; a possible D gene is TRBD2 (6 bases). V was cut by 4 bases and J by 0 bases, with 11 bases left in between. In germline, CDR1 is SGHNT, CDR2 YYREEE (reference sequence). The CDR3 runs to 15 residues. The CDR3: CASSRTGSSYNEQFF. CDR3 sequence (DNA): TGTGCCAGCAGCCGAACCGGGAGCTCCTACAATGAGCAGTTCTTC.

Here the CDR3 DNA reads TGTGCCAGCAGGGCCGGGACAGGCCCTTCCTACGAGCAGTACTTC. Protein: CASRAGTGPSYEQYF. The chain joins TRBV2 to TRBJ2-7, with 8 bases identical to TRBD1. The junction had 8 bases not matched to a gene; V was cut back by 6 bases and J by 1 base. The CDR3 length is 15 residues. Per the germline V gene, CDR1 is SNHLY and CDR2 is FYNNEI.

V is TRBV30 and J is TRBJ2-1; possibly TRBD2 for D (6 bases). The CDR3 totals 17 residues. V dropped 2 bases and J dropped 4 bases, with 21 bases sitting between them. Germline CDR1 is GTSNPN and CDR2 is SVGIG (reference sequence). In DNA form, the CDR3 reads TGTGCCTGGAGTCGTTTGGGCGGGGTTGGAGTATACAATGAGCAGTTCTTC. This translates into CAWSRLGGVGVYNEQFF.

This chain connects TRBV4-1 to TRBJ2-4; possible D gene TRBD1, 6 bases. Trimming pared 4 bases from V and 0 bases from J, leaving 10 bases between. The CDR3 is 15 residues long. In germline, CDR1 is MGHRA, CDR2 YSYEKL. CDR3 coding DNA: TGCGCCAGCAGCCCACAGGGTCTAGCCAAAAACATTCAGTACTTC. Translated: CASSPQGLAKNIQYF.

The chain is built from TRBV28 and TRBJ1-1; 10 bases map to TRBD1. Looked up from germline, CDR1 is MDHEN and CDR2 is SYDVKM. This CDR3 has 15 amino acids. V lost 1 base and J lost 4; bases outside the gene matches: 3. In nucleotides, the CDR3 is TGTGCCAGCAGTTTATTGGGGACAGGGGTCACTGAAGCTTTCTTT. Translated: CASSLLGTGVTEAFF.

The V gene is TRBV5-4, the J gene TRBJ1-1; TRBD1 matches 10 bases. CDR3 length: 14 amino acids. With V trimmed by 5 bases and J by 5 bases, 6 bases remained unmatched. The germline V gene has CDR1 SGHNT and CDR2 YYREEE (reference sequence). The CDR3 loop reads CASRMTGGWTEAFF. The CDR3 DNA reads TGTGCCAGCAGAATGACAGGGGGCTGGACTGAAGCTTTCTTT.

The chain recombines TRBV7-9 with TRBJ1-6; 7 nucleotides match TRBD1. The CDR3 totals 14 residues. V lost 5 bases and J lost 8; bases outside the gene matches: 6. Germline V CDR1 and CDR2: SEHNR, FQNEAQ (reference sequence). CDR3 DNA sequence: TGTGCCAGCAGCCGACAGGGTGCGGATTCACCCCTCCACTTT. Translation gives CASSRQGADSPLHF.

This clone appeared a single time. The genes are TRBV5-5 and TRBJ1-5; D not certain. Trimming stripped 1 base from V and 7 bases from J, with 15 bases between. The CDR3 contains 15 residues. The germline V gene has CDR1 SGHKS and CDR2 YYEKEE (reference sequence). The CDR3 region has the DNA TGTGCCAGCAGCTTGTCGGGAAGGAGCCGCCAGCCCCAGCATTTT. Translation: CASSLSGRSRQPQHF. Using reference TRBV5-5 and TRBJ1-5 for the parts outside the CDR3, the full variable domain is DAGVTQSPTHLIKTRGQQVTLRCSPISGHKSVSWYQQVLGQGPQFIFQYYEKEERGRGNFPDRFSARQFPNYSSELNVNALLLGDSALYLCASSLSGRSRQPQHFGDGTRLSIL.

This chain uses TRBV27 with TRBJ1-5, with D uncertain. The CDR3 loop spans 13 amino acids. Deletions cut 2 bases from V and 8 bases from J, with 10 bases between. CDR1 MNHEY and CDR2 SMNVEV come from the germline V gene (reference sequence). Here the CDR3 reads CASSLNLLKPQHF. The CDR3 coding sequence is TGTGCCAGCAGTTTAAACCTCCTAAAGCCCCAGCATTTT.

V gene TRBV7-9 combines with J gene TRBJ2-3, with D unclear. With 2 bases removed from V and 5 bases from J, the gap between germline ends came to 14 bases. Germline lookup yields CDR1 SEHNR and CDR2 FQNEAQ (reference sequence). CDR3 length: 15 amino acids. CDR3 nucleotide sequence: TGTGCCAGCAGCTTATCGTCAGTGTCTGGAGATACGCAGTATTTT. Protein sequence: CASSLSSVSGDTQYF.

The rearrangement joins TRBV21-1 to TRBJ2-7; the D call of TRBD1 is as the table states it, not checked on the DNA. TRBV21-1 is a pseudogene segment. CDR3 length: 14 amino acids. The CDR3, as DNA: TGTGCCAGCAGCAAACTGGGACACCCCTACGAGCAGTACTTC. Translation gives CASSKLGHPYEQYF.

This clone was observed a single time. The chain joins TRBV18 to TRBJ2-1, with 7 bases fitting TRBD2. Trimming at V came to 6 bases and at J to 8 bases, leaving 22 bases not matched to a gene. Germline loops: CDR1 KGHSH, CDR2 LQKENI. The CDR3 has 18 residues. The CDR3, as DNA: TGTGCCAGCTCCCCTCAGTGGATTTTGGGCGGGAGAATGGATGAGCAGTTCTTC. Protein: CASSPQWILGGRMDEQFF.

CDR3: CASSYSRGAIPYEQYF. In nucleotides, the CDR3 is TGTGCCAGCAGTTACTCGCGGGGTGCAATTCCCTACGAGCAGTACTTC. The chain is built from TRBV6-5 and TRBJ2-7; perhaps TRBD2 as D (6 bases). Trimming left V 0 bases short and J 2 bases short, with 14 bases between. CDR1 and CDR2 from the germline V gene are MNHEY and SVGAGI. The CDR3 has 16 amino acids.

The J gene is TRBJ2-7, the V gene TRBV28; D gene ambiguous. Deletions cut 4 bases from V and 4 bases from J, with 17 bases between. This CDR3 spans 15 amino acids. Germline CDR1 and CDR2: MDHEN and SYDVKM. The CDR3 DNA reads TGTGCCAGCAGTTCCCGAACCGGGTCACCGTACGAGCAGTACTTC. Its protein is CASSSRTGSPYEQYF.

CDR3 region: CASRRFRGFDTEAFF. CDR3 DNA: TGTGCCAGCAGGAGGTTCAGGGGATTCGACACTGAAGCTTTCTTT. The V gene is TRBV7-2, the J gene TRBJ1-1, with D maybe TRBD1 (6 bases). V lost 6 bases to trimming and J lost 3 bases, with 17 bases between them. The CDR3 covers 15 residues. Per the germline V gene, CDR1 is SGHTA and CDR2 is FQGNSA.